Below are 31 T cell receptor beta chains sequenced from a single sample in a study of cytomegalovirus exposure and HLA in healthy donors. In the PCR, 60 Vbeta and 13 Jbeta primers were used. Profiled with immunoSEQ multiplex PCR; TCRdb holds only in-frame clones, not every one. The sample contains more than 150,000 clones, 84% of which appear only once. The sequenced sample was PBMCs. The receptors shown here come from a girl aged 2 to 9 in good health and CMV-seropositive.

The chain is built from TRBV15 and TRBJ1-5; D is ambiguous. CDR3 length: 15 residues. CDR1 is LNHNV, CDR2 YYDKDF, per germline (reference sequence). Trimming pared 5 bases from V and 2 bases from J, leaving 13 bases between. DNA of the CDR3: TGTGCCACCAGCGGAGGAGGGTTGGGCAATCAGCCCCAGCATTTT. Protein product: CATSGGGLGNQPQHF.

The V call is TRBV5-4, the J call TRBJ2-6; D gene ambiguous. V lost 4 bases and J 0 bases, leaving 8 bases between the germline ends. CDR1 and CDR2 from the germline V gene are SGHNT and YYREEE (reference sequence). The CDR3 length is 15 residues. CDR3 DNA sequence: TGTGCCAGCAGCCAAAAAGCCTCTGGGGCCAACGTCCTGACTTTC. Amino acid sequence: CASSQKASGANVLTF.

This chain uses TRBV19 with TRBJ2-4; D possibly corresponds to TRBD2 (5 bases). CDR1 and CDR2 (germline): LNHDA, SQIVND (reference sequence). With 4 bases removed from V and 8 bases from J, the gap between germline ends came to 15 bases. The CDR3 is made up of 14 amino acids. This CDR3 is CASSTSLGRYIQYF. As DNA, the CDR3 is TGTGCCAGTAGTACTAGCTTAGGGAGATACATTCAGTACTTC.

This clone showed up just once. The CDR3 DNA follows: TGTGCCAGCAGCTTAACTTCTGGGGCCAACGTCCTGACTTTC. It encodes CASSLTSGANVLTF. The V and J genes are TRBV11-2 and TRBJ2-6; no firm D call. This CDR3 spans 14 amino acids. V was cut by 2 bases and J by 1 base, with 3 bases left in between. Looked up from germline, CDR1 is SGHAT and CDR2 is FQNNGV.

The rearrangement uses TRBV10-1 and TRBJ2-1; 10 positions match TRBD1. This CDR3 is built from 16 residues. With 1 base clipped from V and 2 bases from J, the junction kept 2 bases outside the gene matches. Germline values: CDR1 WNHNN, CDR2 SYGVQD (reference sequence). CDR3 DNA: TGCGCCAGCAGTGAGTGGACAGGGGGACCCTACAATGAGCAGTTCTTC. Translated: CASSEWTGGPYNEQFF.

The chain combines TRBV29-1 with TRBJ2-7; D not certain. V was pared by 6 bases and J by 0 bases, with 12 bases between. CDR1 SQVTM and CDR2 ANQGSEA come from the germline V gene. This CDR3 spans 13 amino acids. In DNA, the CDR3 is TGCAGCGTAGAGGCTCCCAGCTCCTACGAGCAGTACTTC. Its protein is CSVEAPSSYEQYF.

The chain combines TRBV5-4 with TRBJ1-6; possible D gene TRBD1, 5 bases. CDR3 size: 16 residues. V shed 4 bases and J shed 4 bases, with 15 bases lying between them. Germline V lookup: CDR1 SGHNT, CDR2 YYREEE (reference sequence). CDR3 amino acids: CASSPDRRAYNSPLHF. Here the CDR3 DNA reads TGTGCCAGCAGCCCCGACAGAAGGGCTTATAATTCACCCCTCCACTTT.

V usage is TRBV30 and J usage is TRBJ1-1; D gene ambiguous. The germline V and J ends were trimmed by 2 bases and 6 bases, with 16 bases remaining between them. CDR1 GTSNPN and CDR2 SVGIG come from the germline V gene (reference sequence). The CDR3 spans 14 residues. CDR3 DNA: TGTGCCTGGAGTTACCTAACTCAGGCTGCTGAAGCTTTCTTT. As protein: CAWSYLTQAAEAFF. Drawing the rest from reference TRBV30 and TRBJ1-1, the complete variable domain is SQTIHQWPATLVQPVGSPLSLECTVEGTSNPNLYWYRQAAGRGLQLLFYSVGIGQISSEVPQNLSASRPQDRQFILSSKKLLLSDSGFYLCAWSYLTQAAEAFFGQGTRLTVV.

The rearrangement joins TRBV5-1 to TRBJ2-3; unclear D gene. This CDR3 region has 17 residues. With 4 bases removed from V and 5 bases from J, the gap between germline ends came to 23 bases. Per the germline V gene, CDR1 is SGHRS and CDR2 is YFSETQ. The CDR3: CASSPRDAAPRGDTQYF. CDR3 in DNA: TGCGCCAGCAGCCCTAGAGACGCCGCGCCACGTGGAGATACGCAGTATTTT.

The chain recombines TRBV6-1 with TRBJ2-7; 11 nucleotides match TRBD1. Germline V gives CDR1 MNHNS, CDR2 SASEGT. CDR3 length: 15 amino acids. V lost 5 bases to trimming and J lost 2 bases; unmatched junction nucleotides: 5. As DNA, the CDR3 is TGTGCCAGCAGTCCGCCGGGACAGGGGGCCTACGAGCAGTACTTC. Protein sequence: CASSPPGQGAYEQYF.

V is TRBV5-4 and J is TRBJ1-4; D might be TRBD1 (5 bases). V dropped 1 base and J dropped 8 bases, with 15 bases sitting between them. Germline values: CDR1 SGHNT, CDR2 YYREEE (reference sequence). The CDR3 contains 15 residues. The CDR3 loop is CASSLYGRAGEKLFF. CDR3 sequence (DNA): TGTGCCAGCAGCTTGTATGGCAGGGCGGGAGAAAAACTGTTTTTT.

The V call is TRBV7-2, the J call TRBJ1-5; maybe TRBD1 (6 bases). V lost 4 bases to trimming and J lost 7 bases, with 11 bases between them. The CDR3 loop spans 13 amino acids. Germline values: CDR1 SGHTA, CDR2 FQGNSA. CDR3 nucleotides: TGTGCCAGCAGCTGGGGGCGTCCCCAGCCCCAGCATTTT. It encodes CASSWGRPQPQHF.

The CDR3 loop is CASSGEGGGSNQPQHF. In nucleotides, the CDR3 is TGTGCCAGCAGTGGGGAGGGAGGAGGTAGCAATCAGCCCCAGCATTTT. This chain connects TRBV2 to TRBJ1-5; no definite D call. The germline V gene encodes CDR1 SNHLY and CDR2 FYNNEI. The length of the CDR3 is 16 residues. V was cut by 4 bases and J by 0 bases, with 13 bases left in between.

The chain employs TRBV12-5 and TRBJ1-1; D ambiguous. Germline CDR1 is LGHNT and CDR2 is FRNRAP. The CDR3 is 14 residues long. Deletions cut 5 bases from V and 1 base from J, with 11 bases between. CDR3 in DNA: TGTGCTAGTGGTGTGAGGGTCCGGAACACTGAAGCTTTCTTT. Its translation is CASGVRVRNTEAFF.

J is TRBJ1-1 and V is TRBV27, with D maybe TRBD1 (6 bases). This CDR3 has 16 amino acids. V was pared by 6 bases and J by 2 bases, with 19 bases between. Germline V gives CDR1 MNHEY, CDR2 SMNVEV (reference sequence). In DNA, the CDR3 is TGTGCCAGCAGGCAAGACAGGTGGGACGGTAACACTGAAGCTTTCTTT. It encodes CASRQDRWDGNTEAFF.

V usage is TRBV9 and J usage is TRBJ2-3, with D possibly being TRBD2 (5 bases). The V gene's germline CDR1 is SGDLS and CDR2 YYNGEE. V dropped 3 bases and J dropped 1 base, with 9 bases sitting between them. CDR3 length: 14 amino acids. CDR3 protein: CASSETGGTDTQYF. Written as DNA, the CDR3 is TGTGCCAGCAGCGAAACCGGGGGCACAGATACGCAGTATTTT.

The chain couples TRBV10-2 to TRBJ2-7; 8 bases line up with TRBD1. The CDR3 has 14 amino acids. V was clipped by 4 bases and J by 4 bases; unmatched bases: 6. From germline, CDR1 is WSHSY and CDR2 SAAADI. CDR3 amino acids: CASSVGRGPYEQYF. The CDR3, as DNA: TGCGCCAGCAGTGTTGGCAGGGGGCCTTACGAGCAGTACTTC.

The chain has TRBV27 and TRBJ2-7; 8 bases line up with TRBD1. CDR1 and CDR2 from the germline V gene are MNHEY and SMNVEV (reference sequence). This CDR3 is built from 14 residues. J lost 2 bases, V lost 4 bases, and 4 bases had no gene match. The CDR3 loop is CASSSGQATYEQYF. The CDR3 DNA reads TGTGCCAGCAGTTCGGGACAGGCGACCTACGAGCAGTACTTC.

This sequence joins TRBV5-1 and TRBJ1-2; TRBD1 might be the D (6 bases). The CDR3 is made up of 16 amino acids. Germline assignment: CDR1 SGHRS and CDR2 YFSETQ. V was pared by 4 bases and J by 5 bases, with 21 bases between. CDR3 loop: CASSQTSGGEEYGYTF. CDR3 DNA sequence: TGCGCCAGCAGCCAAACATCGGGGGGCGAGGAGTATGGCTACACCTTC.

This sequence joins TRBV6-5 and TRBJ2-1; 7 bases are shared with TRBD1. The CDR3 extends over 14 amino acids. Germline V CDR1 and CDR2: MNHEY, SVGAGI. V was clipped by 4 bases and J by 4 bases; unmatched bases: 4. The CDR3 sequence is CASSSADRYNEQFF. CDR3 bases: TGTGCCAGCAGTTCCGCGGACAGGTACAATGAGCAGTTCTTC.

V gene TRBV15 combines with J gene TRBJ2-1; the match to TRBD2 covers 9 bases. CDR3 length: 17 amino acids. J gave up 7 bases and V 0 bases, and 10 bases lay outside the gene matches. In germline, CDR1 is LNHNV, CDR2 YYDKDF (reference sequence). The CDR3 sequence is CATSRDPSGDRRNEQFF. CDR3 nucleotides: TGTGCCACCAGCAGAGACCCTAGCGGGGATAGGCGGAATGAGCAGTTCTTC.

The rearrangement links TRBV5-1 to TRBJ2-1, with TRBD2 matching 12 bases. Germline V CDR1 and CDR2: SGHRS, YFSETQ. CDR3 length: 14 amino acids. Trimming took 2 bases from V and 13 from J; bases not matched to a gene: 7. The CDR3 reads CASSFASGRVLQFF. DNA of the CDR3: TGCGCCAGCAGCTTCGCTAGCGGGAGGGTTTTACAGTTCTTC.

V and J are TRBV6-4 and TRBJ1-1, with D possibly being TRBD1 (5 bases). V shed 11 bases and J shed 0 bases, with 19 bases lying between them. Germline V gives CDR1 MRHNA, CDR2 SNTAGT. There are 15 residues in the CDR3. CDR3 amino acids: CARALRAPMNTEAFF. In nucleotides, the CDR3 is TGTGCCCGAGCTCTCAGGGCCCCAATGAACACTGAAGCTTTCTTT.

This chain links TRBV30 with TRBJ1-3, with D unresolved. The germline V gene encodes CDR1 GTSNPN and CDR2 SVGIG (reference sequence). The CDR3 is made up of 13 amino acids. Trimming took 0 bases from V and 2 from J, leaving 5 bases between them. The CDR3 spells CAWSVLAGNTIYF. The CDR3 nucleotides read TGTGCCTGGAGTGTACTTGCTGGAAACACCATATATTTT.

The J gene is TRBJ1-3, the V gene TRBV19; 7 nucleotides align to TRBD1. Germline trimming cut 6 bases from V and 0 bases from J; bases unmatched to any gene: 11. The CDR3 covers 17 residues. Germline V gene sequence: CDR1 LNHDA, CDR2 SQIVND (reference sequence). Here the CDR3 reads CASRPTFGTDSGNTIYF. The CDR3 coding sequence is TGTGCCAGTAGGCCTACCTTCGGGACAGACTCTGGAAACACCATATATTTT. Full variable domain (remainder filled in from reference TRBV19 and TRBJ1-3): DGGITQSPKYLFRKEGQNVTLSCEQNLNHDAMYWYRQDPGQGLRLIYYSQIVNDFQKGDIAEGYSVSREKKESFPLTVTSAQKNPTAFYLCASRPTFGTDSGNTIYFGEGSWLTVV.

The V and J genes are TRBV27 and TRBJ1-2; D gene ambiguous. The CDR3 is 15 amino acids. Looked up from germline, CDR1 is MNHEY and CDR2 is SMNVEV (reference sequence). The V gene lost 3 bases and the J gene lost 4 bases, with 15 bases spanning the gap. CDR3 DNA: TGTGCCAGCAGTTTTCGCTCAGATCCGTCCTATGGCTACACCTTC. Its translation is CASSFRSDPSYGYTF.

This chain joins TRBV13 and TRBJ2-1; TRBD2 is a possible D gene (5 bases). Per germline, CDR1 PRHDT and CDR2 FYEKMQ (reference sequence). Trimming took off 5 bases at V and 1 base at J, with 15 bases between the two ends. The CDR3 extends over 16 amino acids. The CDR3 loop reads CASSPDSGSSYNEQFF. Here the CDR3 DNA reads TGTGCCAGCAGCCCTGATTCTGGGAGTTCCTACAATGAGCAGTTCTTC.

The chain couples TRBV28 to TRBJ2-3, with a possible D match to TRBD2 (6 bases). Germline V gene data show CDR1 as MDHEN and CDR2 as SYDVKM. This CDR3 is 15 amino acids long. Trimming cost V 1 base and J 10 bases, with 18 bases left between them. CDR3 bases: TGTGCCAGCAGTTTATCTAGCGTAAGCACAGACCCGCAGTATTTT. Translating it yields CASSLSSVSTDPQYF.

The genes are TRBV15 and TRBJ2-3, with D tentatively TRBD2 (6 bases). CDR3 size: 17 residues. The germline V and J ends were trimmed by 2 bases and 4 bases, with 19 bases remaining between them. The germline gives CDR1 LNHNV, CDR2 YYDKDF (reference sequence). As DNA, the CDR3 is TGTGCCACCAGCAGACAAATCGGGGGAGTCCCTGCAGATACGCAGTATTTT. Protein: CATSRQIGGVPADTQYF.

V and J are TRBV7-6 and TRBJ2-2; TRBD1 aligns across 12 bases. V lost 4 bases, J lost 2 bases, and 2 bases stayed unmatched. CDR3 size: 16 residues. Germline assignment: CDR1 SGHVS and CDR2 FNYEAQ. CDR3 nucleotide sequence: TGTGCCAGCAGCTGGGGACAGGGGGCCAACACCGGGGAGCTGTTTTTT. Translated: CASSWGQGANTGELFF.

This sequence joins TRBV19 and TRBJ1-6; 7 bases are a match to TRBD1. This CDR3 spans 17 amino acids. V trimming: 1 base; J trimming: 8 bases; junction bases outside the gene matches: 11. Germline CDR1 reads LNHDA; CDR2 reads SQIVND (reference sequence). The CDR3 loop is CASSIAGTASFDSPLHF. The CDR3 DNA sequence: TGTGCCAGTAGTATAGCCGGGACAGCCAGCTTTGATTCACCCCTCCACTTT.